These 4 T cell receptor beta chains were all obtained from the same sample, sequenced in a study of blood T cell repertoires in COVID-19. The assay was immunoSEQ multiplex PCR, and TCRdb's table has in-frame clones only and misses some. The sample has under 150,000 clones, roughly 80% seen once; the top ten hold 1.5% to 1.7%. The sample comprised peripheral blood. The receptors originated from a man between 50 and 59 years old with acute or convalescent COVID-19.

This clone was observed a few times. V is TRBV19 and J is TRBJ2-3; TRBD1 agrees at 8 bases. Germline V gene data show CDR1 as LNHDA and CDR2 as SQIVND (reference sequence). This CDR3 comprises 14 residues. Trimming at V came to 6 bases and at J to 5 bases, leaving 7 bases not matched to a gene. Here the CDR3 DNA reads TGTGCCAGTAGACGGACAGGGCCTAAAGATACGCAGTATTTT. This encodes CASRRTGPKDTQYF.

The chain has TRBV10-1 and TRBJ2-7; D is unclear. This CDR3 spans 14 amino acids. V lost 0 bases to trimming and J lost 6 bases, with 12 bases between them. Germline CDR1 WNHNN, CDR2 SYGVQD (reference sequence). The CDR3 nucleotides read TGCGCCAGCAGTGAGTCCTTGGGCTTCCCCGAGCAGTACTTC. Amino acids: CASSESLGFPEQYF.

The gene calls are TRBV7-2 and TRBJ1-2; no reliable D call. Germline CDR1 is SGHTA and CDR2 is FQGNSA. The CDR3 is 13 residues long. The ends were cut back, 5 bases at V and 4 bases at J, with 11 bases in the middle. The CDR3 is CASSVSGSYGYTF. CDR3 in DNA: TGTGCCAGCAGCGTATCCGGGTCCTATGGCTACACCTTC.

The chain's CDR3 is CASCSSGGASEQYF. CDR3 in DNA: TGTGCCAGCTGTTCTAGCGGGGGGGCCAGCGAGCAGTACTTC. The genes are TRBV7-8 and TRBJ2-7, with 12 bases that match TRBD2. The length of the CDR3 is 14 residues. Trimming at V came to 8 bases and at J to 6 bases, leaving 8 bases not matched to a gene. Germline CDR1 reads SGHVS; CDR2 reads FQNEAQ.